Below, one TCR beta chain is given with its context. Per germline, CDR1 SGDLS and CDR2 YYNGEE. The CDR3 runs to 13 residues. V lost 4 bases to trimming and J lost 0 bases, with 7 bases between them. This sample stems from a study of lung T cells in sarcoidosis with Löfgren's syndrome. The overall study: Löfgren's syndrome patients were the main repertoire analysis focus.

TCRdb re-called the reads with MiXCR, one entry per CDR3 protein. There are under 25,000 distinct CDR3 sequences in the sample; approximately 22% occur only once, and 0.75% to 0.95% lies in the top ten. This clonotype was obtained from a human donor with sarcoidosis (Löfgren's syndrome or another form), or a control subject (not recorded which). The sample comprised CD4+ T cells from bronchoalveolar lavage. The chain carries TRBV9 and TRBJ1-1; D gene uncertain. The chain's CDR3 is CASSPSMNTEAFF. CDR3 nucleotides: TGTGCCAGCAGCCCTTCTATGAACACTGAAGCTTTCTTT.